This TCR beta chain was sequenced in a study of cytomegalovirus exposure and HLA in healthy donors. At the level of the study: Within the Caucasian-associated ancestry cluster were approximately 77% of the approximately 400 genotyped donors.

With respect to this clone: Its antigen remains unidentified.

The PCR made use of 60 Vbeta and 13 Jbeta primers. The protocol was immunoSEQ multiplex PCR, while the TCRdb copy is restricted to in-frame clones and leaves out a portion. In the table there are approximately 160,000 clones, around 72% of which are singletons. Study-level findings and limits: It was only CMV serostatus that was available as immune exposure information. The authors confirmed in vitro that a few CMV-associated chains were specific for CMV antigens.

J lost 7 bases, V lost 0 bases, and 9 bases had no gene match. Germline V lookup: CDR1 LNHNV, CDR2 YYDKDF (reference sequence). The CDR3 has 17 amino acids. This chain uses TRBV15 with TRBJ2-2; 9 nucleotides match TRBD1. The sample consisted of PBMCs. The receptor was derived from a man aged 18 to 30 in good health and CMV-seronegative. The DNA of the CDR3 is TGTGCCACCAGCAGAGATTACAGGGACAGGGACGGCGGGGAGCTGTTTTTT. This sequence encodes CATSRDYRDRDGGELFF.